One sample yielded the 10 T cell receptor beta chains listed below, sequenced in a study of T cells in Graves' hyperthyroidism and ophthalmopathy. Amplified TCR beta CDR3 regions derived from RNA transcripts. HTBI primers drove first-round RT-PCR of the TCR CDR3. TCRdb redid the calling of the multiplex PCR reads with MiXCR, one entry per CDR3 protein. The sample comprises about 520,000 distinct CDR3 sequences, roughly a quarter of which are singletons, and 10% to 12% rests with the top ten. The source material was blood. The receptors derive from a woman aged 25 to 39 with Graves' ophthalmopathy.

This clonotype has a count of ten or more. The chain uses TRBV10-3 and TRBJ1-5; D perhaps matches TRBD1 (6 bases). V was cut by 2 bases and J by 9 bases, with 8 bases left in between. Germline V CDR1 and CDR2: ENHRY, SYGVKD. This CDR3 has 12 residues. The chain's CDR3 is CAISEQDRPQHF. The CDR3, as DNA: TGTGCCATCAGTGAGCAGGACAGGCCCCAGCATTTT.

The table lists this clonotype with many counts. The J gene is TRBJ1-1, the V gene TRBV12-3 or TRBV12-4, with D unresolved. The CDR3 runs to 14 residues. Trimming left V 8 bases short and J 3 bases short, with 16 bases between. In nucleotides, the CDR3 is TGTGCCAGCCGAAATCGGCCAGGTTACACTGAAGCTTTCTTT. This sequence encodes CASRNRPGYTEAFF.

The chain couples TRBV5-4 to TRBJ2-4, with 11 positions matching TRBD1. From germline, CDR1 is SGHNT and CDR2 YYREEE (reference sequence). Trimming cost V 4 bases and J 3 bases; bases outside gene matches: 6. This CDR3 comprises 16 residues. The CDR3 reads CASSRGTGGDKNIQYF. The CDR3 DNA sequence: TGTGCCAGCAGCAGAGGGACAGGGGGGGACAAAAACATTCAGTACTTC.

A few counts support this clonotype. J is TRBJ2-7 and V is TRBV20-1, with 7 bases fitting TRBD1. The CDR3 consists of 12 residues. The J segment lost 4 bases and the V segment lost 6 bases, leaving 6 bases of the junction unmatched. The germline V gene encodes CDR1 DFQATT and CDR2 SNEGSKA (reference sequence). CDR3 coding DNA: TGCAGTGCGTGGGACAGTATTTACGAGCAGTACTTC. It is translated as CSAWDSIYEQYF.

This clonotype was seen ten or more times. The chain carries TRBV6-1 and TRBJ1-2; D not certain. V lost 4 bases and J lost 4, with 16 bases in between. The CDR3 is made up of 15 amino acids. Germline lookup yields CDR1 MNHNS and CDR2 SASEGT. The CDR3 spells CASSGFTRIPYGYTF. The DNA of the CDR3 is TGTGCCAGCAGTGGATTTACCAGAATACCCTATGGCTACACCTTC.

J is TRBJ2-7 and V is TRBV6-1, with D perhaps assigned TRBD1 or TRBD2 (5 bases each). The CDR3 is made up of 16 amino acids. V lost 7 bases and J 0 bases, leaving 19 bases between the germline ends. Germline V gene sequence: CDR1 MNHNS, CDR2 SASEGT. The chain's CDR3 is CASIDPGTASSYEQYF. The CDR3, as DNA: TGTGCCAGCATTGATCCCGGGACGGCGAGCTCCTACGAGCAGTACTTC.

The J gene is TRBJ1-1, the V gene TRBV6-1, with 9 bases fitting TRBD1. CDR3 length: 18 amino acids. V lost 8 bases to trimming and J lost 4 bases; unmatched junction nucleotides: 20. CDR1 is MNHNS and CDR2 is SASEGT in the germline V gene. The CDR3 DNA follows: TGTGCCAGCCCTGATGCGACAGGGGGGGCCTGGAGTAGCACTGAAGCTTTCTTT. Translated, it gives CASPDATGGAWSSTEAFF.

The rearrangement uses TRBV18 and TRBJ2-1; no definite D call. Germline values: CDR1 KGHSH, CDR2 LQKENI. The CDR3 spans 16 residues. V lost 1 base and J 0 bases, leaving 10 bases between the germline ends. In DNA form, the CDR3 reads TGTGCCAGCTCACCACGCGACACTTTCTCCTACAATGAGCAGTTCTTC. It encodes CASSPRDTFSYNEQFF.

In its sample, this clonotype was seen many times. The CDR3: CATSAASGVNGQETQYF. In DNA form, the CDR3 reads TGTGCCACCAGTGCGGCTAGCGGGGTGAATGGGCAAGAGACCCAGTACTTC. The chain couples TRBV24-1 to TRBJ2-5; 9 bases are shared with TRBD2. The junction had 11 bases not matched to a gene; V was cut back by 5 bases and J by 2 bases. The length of the CDR3 is 17 residues. Germline V CDR1 and CDR2: KGHDR, SFDVKD.

This clonotype was observed at least ten times. The rearrangement links TRBV6-2 or TRBV6-3 to TRBJ2-7; D ambiguous. CDR3 size: 16 residues. Germline-derived CDR1 and CDR2 are MNHEY and SVGEGT. V lost 6 bases and J 0 bases, leaving 18 bases between the germline ends. The CDR3 DNA reads TGTGCCAGCAGATTCGACGGTTTAAATCCCTCCTACGAGCAGTACTTC. It specifies CASRFDGLNPSYEQYF.